This T cell receptor beta chain was captured by sequencing in a study of control samples from healthy donors and cancer patients. Some clones are missing from TCRdb's copy, which holds only in-frame ones; the method was immunoSEQ multiplex PCR. The table lists roughly 220,000 clones, roughly 94% of them singletons. The CDR3 loop spans 17 amino acids. CDR1 is SGHRS and CDR2 is YFSETQ in the germline V gene. V lost 2 bases to trimming and J lost 0 bases; unmatched junction nucleotides: 3. Sequenced input: blood. The source of this sequence is a man over 45 in good health. This chain uses TRBV5-1 with TRBJ2-3; 13 bases are shared with TRBD2. DNA of the CDR3: TGCGCCAGCAGCTTCGGACTAGCGGGGGCCAGCACAGATACGCAGTATTTT. Encoded protein: CASSFGLAGASTDTQYF. The full variable domain, with the rest looked up from reference TRBV5-1 and TRBJ2-3, is KAGVTQTPRYLIKTRGQQVTLSCSPISGHRSVSWYQQTPGQGLQFLFEYFSETQRNKGNFPGRFSGRQFSNSRSEMNVSTLELGDSALYLCASSFGLAGASTDTQYFGPGTRLTVL.